These 11 T cell receptor beta chains share one sample of origin, sequenced in a study of blood T cell repertoires in COVID-19. The table came from immunoSEQ multiplex PCR; TCRdb's copy has only in-frame clones and leaves some out. This table holds around 130,000 clones, around 86% found once. Input material: peripheral blood. These receptors all stem from a middle-aged man with acute or convalescent COVID-19.

This clone was observed a few times. V usage is TRBV30 and J usage is TRBJ1-5, with a weak D call TRBD1 (5 bases). The germline V and J ends were trimmed by 5 bases and 5 bases, with 13 bases remaining between them. CDR3 length: 13 amino acids. CDR1 is GTSNPN, CDR2 SVGIG, per germline (reference sequence). This CDR3 reads CAWDVGGDQPQHF. CDR3 nucleotides: TGTGCCTGGGACGTGGGGGGGGATCAGCCCCAGCATTTT.

This chain connects TRBV6-6 to TRBJ2-3; D unresolved. The CDR3 sequence is 14 residues long. V shed 5 bases and J shed 4 bases, with 13 bases lying between them. Germline CDR1 MNHNY, CDR2 SVGAGI (reference sequence). As DNA, the CDR3 is TGTGCCAGCAGTCCACAATTAAGCGCAGATACGCAGTATTTT. This codes for CASSPQLSADTQYF.

This clone was seen only a few times. The genes are TRBV2 and TRBJ1-2; no clear D gene. The CDR3 runs to 10 residues. Germline CDR1 is SNHLY and CDR2 is FYNNEI. Deletions cut 10 bases from V and 7 bases from J, with 10 bases between. CDR3 coding DNA: TGTGCCACCCAAGAGAGTGGCTACACCTTC. Protein product: CATQESGYTF.

The chain joins TRBV6-5 to TRBJ1-1, with D perhaps TRBD1 (5 bases). Germline V gene sequence: CDR1 MNHEY, CDR2 SVGAGI. Trimming removed 6 bases from V and 0 bases from J, with 11 bases in between. The CDR3 spans 14 residues. CDR3 DNA sequence: TGTGCCAGCAGGCGGGGGATAATGAACACTGAAGCTTTCTTT. Translation gives CASRRGIMNTEAFF.

V is TRBV21-1 and J is TRBJ2-7; the listed D gene, TRBD2, was not tested against the DNA. TRBV21-1 is a documented pseudogene. The CDR3 has 19 residues. The CDR3 protein is CASSKESGPKGSPFYEQYF. For the CDR3, the DNA is TGTGCCAGCAGCAAAGAAAGCGGACCGAAGGGCAGCCCGTTTTACGAGCAGTACTTC.

The chain joins TRBV19 to TRBJ2-4; D is perhaps TRBD2 (7 bases). The CDR3 runs 17 residues. V lost 3 bases and J lost 8, with 23 bases in between. The V gene's germline CDR1 is LNHDA and CDR2 SQIVND (reference sequence). CDR3 nucleotide sequence: TGTGCCAGTAGTATTACTCTAGCGGAGGGGGTTAAGGACATTCAGTACTTC. It specifies CASSITLAEGVKDIQYF.

This rearrangement joins TRBV5-6 to TRBJ2-1; 7 bases agree with TRBD2. There are 16 residues in the CDR3. After removal of 6 bases from V and 3 bases from J, the junction contained 12 bases not matched to a gene. Germline loops: CDR1 SGHDT, CDR2 YYEEEE. CDR3 loop: CASNSISAGDYNEQFF. In DNA, the CDR3 is TGTGCCAGCAACTCCATCTCTGCGGGGGACTACAATGAGCAGTTCTTC. Full variable domain (remainder filled in from reference TRBV5-6 and TRBJ2-1): DAGVTQSPTHLIKTRGQQVTLRCSPKSGHDTVSWYQQALGQGPQFIFQYYEEEERQRGNFPDRFSGHQFPNYSSELNVNALLLGDSALYLCASNSISAGDYNEQFFGPGTRLTVL.

CDR3 bases: TGTGCCAGCTCACCACCGGCAGTGACCTACGAGCAGTACTTC. Its translation: CASSPPAVTYEQYF. This sequence joins TRBV18 and TRBJ2-7; D gene uncertain. The CDR3 sequence is 14 residues long. V lost 0 bases to trimming and J lost 2 bases, with 8 bases between them. Germline assignment: CDR1 KGHSH and CDR2 LQKENI.

This clone was seen once. This rearrangement joins TRBV7-3 to TRBJ2-1; 10 nucleotides line up with TRBD2. V dropped 1 base and J dropped 7; count of bases not matched to a gene: 4. The CDR3 spans 15 residues. Germline V gives CDR1 SGHTA, CDR2 FQGTGA. The CDR3 coding sequence is TGTGCCAGCAGCTTAATTAGGACTAGCGGAAATGAGCAGTTCTTC. Protein: CASSLIRTSGNEQFF.

The V gene is TRBV6-1, the J gene TRBJ1-6, with D possibly matching TRBD1 (6 bases). The V gene lost 3 bases and the J gene lost 10 bases, with 10 bases spanning the gap. The CDR3 is 13 residues long. Germline-derived CDR1 and CDR2 are MNHNS and SASEGT. The chain's CDR3 is CASSDRGLSPLHF. As DNA, the CDR3 is TGTGCCAGCAGTGACAGGGGTCTCTCACCCCTCCACTTT.

The V gene is TRBV19, the J gene TRBJ1-2, with 9 bases identical to TRBD1. The germline CDR1 and CDR2 sequences are LNHDA and SQIVND (reference sequence). The V and J ends lost 3 bases and 2 bases, in that order; junction bases with no gene match: 10. The CDR3 length is 17 residues. CDR3 in amino acids: CASSMRGMDRGNYGYTF. CDR3 nucleotides: TGTGCCAGTAGTATGAGGGGGATGGACAGGGGCAACTATGGCTACACCTTC. Together with reference TRBV19 and TRBJ1-2, the CDR3 gives the full variable domain: DGGITQSPKYLFRKEGQNVTLSCEQNLNHDAMYWYRQDPGQGLRLIYYSQIVNDFQKGDIAEGYSVSREKKESFPLTVTSAQKNPTAFYLCASSMRGMDRGNYGYTFGSGTRLTVV.